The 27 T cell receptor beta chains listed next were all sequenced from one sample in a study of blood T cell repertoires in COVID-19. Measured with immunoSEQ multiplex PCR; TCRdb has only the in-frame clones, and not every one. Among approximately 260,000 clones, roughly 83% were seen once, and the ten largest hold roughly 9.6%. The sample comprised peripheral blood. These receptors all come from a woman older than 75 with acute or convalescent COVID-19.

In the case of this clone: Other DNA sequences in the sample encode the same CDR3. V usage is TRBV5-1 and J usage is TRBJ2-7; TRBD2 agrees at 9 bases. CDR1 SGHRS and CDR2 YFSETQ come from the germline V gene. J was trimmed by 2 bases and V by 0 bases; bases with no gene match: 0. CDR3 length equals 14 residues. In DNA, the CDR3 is TGCGCCAGCAGCTTGGTAGCGGGGGCCTACGAGCAGTACTTC. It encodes CASSLVAGAYEQYF.

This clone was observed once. CDR3 residues: CSVKTGVNGNTIYF. DNA for the CDR3: TGCAGCGTTAAGACGGGGGTTAACGGAAACACCATATATTTT. The rearrangement uses TRBV29-1 and TRBJ1-3, with a possible D match to TRBD1 (5 bases). There are 14 residues in the CDR3. The V gene lost 5 bases and the J gene lost 4 bases, with 15 bases spanning the gap. In germline, CDR1 is SQVTM, CDR2 ANQGSEA.

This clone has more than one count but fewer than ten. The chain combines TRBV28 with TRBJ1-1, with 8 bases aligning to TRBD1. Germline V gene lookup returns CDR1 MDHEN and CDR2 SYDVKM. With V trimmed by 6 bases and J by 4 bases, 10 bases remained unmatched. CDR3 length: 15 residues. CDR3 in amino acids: CASSFRIGTGTEAFF. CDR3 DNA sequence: TGTGCCAGCAGCTTCCGAATCGGGACAGGCACTGAAGCTTTCTTT.

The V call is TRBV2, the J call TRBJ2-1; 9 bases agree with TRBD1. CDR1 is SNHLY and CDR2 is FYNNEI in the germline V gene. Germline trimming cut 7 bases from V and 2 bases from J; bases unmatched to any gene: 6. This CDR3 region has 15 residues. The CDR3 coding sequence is TGTGCCAGCACCCCGACAGGGGGTCCCTACAATGAGCAGTTCTTC. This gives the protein CASTPTGGPYNEQFF. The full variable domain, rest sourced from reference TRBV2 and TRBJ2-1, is EPEVTQTPSHQVTQMGQEVILRCVPISNHLYFYWYRQILGQKVEFLVSFYNNEISEKSEIFDDQFSVERPDGSNFTLKIRSTKLEDSAMYFCASTPTGGPYNEQFFGPGTRLTVL.

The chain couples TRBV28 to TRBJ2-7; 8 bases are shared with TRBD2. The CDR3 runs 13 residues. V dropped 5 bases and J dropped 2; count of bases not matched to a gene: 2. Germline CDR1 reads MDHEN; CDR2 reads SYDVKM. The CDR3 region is CASSRGGAYEQYF. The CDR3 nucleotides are TGTGCCAGCAGTCGGGGGGGCGCCTACGAGCAGTACTTC.

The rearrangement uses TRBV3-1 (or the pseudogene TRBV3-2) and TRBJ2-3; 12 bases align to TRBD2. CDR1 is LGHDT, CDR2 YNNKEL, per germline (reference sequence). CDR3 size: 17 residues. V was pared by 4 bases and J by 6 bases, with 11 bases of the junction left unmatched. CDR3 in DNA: TGTGCCAGCAGCCTCGCTAGCGGGGGGGGTGGAGCGGATACGCAGTATTTT. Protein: CASSLASGGGGADTQYF.

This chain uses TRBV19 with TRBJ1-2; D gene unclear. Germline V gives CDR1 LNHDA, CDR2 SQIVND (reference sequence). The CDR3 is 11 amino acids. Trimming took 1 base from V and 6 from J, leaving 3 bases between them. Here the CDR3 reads CASSIADGYTF. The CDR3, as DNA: TGTGCCAGTAGTATAGCTGATGGCTACACCTTC.

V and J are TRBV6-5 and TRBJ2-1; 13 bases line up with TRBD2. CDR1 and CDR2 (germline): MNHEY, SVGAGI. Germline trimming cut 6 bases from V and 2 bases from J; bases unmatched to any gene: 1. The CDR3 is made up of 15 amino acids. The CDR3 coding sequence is TGTGCCAGCAGGGGACTAGCGGGGACCTACAATGAGCAGTTCTTC. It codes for CASRGLAGTYNEQFF.

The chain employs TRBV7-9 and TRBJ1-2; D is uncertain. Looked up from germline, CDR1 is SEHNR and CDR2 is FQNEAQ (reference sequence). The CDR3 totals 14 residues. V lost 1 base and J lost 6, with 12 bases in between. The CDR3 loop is CASSLGIGEDGYTF. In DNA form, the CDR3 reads TGTGCCAGCAGCTTAGGAATAGGAGAAGATGGCTACACCTTC.

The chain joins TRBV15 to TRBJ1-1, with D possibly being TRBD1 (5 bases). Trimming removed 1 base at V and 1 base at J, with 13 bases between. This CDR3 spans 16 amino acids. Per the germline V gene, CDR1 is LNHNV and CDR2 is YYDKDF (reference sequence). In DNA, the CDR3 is TGTGCCACCAGCAGAGGGAGTTGGGGCACGAACACTGAAGCTTTCTTT. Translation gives CATSRGSWGTNTEAFF.

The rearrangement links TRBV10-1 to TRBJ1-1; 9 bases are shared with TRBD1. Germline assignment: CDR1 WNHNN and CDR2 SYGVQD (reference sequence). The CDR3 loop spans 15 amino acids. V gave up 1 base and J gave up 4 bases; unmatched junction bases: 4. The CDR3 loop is CASSEWDRVGTEAFF. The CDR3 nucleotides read TGCGCCAGCAGTGAGTGGGACAGGGTTGGCACTGAAGCTTTCTTT.

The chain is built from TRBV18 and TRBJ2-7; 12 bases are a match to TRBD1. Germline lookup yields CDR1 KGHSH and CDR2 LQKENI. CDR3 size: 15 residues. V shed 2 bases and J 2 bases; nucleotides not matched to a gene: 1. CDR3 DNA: TGTGCCAGCTCACCAGGGACAGGGGGCGCCTACGAGCAGTACTTC. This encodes CASSPGTGGAYEQYF.

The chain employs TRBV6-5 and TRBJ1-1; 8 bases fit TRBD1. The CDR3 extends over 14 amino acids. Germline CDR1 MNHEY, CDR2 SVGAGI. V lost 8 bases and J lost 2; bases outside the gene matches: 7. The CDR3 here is CASDQGARNTEAFF. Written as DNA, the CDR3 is TGTGCCAGCGACCAGGGGGCGCGAAACACTGAAGCTTTCTTT.

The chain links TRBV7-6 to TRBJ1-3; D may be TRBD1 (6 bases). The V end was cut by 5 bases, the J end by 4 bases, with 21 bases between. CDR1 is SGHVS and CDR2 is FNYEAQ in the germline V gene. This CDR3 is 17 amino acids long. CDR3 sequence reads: CASSPHTRQAGGNTIYF. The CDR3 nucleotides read TGTGCCAGCAGCCCCCACACGCGACAGGCAGGGGGAAACACCATATATTTT.

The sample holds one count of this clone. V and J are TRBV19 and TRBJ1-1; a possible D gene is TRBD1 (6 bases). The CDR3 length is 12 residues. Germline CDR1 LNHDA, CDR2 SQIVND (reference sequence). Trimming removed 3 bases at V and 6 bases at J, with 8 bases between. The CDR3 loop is CASSIDRSEAFF. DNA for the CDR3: TGTGCCAGTAGTATCGACAGGTCTGAAGCTTTCTTT. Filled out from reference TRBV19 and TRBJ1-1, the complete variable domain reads DGGITQSPKYLFRKEGQNVTLSCEQNLNHDAMYWYRQDPGQGLRLIYYSQIVNDFQKGDIAEGYSVSREKKESFPLTVTSAQKNPTAFYLCASSIDRSEAFFGQGTRLTVV.

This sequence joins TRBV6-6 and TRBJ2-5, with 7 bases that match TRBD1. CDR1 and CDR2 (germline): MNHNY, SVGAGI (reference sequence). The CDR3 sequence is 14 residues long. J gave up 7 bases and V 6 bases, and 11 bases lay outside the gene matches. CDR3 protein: CASSRPGTDMTQYF. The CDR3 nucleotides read TGTGCCAGCAGCCGCCCGGGGACAGATATGACCCAGTACTTC.

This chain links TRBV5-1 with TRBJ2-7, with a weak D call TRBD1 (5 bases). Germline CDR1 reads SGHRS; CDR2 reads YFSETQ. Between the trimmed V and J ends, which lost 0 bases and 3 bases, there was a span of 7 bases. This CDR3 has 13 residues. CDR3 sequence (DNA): TGCGCCAGCAGCTTGGACAGGCGCTACGAGCAGTACTTC. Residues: CASSLDRRYEQYF.

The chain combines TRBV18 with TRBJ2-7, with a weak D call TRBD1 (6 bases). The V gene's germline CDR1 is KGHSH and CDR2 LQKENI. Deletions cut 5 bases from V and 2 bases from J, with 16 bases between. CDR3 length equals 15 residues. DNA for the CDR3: TGTGCCAGCTCATCGGAGACAGGTCAACCCTACGAGCAGTACTTC. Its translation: CASSSETGQPYEQYF.

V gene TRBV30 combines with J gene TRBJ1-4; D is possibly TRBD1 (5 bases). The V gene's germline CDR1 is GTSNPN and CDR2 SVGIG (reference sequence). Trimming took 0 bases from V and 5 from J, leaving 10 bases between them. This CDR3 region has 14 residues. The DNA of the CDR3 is TGTGCCTGGAGTGTACGCAGGGCAAATGAAAAACTGTTTTTT. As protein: CAWSVRRANEKLFF.

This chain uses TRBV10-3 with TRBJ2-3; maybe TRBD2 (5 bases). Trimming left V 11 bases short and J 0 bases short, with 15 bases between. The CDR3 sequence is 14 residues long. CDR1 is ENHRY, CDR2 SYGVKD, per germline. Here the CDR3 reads CAAARTGSTDTQYF. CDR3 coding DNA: TGTGCCGCCGCGCGGACGGGAAGCACAGATACGCAGTATTTT.

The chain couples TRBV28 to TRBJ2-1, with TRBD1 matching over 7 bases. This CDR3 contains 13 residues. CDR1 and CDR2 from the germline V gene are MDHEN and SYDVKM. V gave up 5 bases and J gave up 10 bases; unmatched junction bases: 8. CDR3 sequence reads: CASSLTQGQEQFF. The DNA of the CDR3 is TGTGCCAGCAGTCTGACCCAGGGACAGGAGCAGTTCTTC. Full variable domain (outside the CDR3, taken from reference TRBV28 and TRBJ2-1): DVKVTQSSRYLVKRTGEKVFLECVQDMDHENMFWYRQDPGLGLRLIYFSYDVKMKEKGDIPEGYSVSREKKERFSLILESASTNQTSMYLCASSLTQGQEQFFGPGTRLTVL.

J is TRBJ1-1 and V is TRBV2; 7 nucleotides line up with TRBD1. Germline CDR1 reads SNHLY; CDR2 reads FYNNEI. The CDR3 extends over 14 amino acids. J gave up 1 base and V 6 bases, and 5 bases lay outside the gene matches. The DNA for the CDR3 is TGTGCCAGCAGAGACAGGGTCACGAACACTGAAGCTTTCTTT. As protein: CASRDRVTNTEAFF.

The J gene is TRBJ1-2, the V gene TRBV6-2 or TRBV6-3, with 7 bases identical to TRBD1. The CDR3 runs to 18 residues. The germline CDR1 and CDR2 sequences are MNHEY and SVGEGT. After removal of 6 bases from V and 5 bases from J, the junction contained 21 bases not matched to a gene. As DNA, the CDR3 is TGTGCCAGCAGCGACCTTCGCCGGGACAGCTCTCTGGGGTATGGCTACACCTTC. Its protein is CASSDLRRDSSLGYGYTF.

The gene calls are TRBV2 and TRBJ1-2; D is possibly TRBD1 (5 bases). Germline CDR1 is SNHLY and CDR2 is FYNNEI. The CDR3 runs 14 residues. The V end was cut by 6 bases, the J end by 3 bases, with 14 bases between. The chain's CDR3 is CASRGRGSDYGYTF. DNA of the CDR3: TGTGCCAGCAGGGGGAGGGGTTCGGACTATGGCTACACCTTC. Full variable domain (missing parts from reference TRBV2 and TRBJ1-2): EPEVTQTPSHQVTQMGQEVILRCVPISNHLYFYWYRQILGQKVEFLVSFYNNEISEKSEIFDDQFSVERPDGSNFTLKIRSTKLEDSAMYFCASRGRGSDYGYTFGSGTRLTVV.

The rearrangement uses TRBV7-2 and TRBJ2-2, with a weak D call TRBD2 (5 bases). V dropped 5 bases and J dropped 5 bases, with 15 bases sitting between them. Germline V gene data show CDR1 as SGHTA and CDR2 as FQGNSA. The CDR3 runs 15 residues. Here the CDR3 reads CASSPAPGLTGELFF. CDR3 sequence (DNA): TGTGCCAGCAGCCCGGCCCCGGGGTTGACCGGGGAGCTGTTTTTT.

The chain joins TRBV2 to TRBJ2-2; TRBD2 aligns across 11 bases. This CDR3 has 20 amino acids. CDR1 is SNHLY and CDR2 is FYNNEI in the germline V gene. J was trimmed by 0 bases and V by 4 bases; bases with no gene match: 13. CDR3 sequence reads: CASSALASGGPFANTGELFF. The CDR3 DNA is TGTGCCAGCAGTGCTTTGGCTAGCGGGGGGCCGTTCGCGAACACCGGGGAGCTGTTTTTT. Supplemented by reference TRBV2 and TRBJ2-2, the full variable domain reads EPEVTQTPSHQVTQMGQEVILRCVPISNHLYFYWYRQILGQKVEFLVSFYNNEISEKSEIFDDQFSVERPDGSNFTLKIRSTKLEDSAMYFCASSALASGGPFANTGELFFGEGSRLTVL.

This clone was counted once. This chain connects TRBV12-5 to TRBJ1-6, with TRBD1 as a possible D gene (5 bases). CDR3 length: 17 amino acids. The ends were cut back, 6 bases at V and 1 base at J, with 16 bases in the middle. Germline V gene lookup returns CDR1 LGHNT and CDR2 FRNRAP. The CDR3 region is CASGKTHGGSYNSPLHF. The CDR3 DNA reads TGTGCTAGTGGAAAAACTCACGGGGGTTCCTATAATTCACCCCTCCACTTT.